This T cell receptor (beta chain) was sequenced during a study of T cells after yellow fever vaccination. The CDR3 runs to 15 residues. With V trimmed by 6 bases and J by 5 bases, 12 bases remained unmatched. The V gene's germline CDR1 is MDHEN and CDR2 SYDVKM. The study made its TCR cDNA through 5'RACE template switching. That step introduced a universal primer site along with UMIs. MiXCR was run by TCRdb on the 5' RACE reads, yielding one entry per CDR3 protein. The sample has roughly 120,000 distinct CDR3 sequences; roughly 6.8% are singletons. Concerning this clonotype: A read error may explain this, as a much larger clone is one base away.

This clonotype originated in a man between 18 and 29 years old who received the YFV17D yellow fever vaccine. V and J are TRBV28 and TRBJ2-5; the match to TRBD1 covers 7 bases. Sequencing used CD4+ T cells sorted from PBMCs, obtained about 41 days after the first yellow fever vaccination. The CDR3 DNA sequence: TGTGCCAGCAGCGAATTACAGGGGCCGGAGGAGACCCAGTACTTC. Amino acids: CASSELQGPEETQYF.